The rows below give T cell receptor beta chains drawn from one sample of a study of pediatric ulcerative colitis. This table comes from immunoSEQ multiplex PCR, and its TCRdb copy is limited to in-frame clones, with some not included. Of roughly 70,000 clones in the sample, 86% were seen once. Sequencing was done on a sample of blood. These TCRs come from a boy younger than 18 with severe ulcerative colitis. Each CDR3 is given with its conserved first and last residue.

length	V	CDR3
12	TRBV6-1	CASMAGSYEQYF
11	TRBV6-5	CASSYRGGQYF
12	TRBV28	CASRIPYYGYTF
11	TRBV20-1	CSARLGDTQYF
13	TRBV6-5	CASSKSSSYEQYF
15	TRBV10-3	CAISPTGDSNQPQHF
14	TRBV7-9	CASSLSLPTGELFF
15	TRBV14	CASSLSSTTNYGYTF
14	TRBV5-4	CASSQGLAGYEQYF
15	TRBV27	CASSSVFGGNQPQHF
13	TRBV30	CAWRTGGNYGYTF
13	TRBV18	CASSPNQDSPLHF
15	TRBV9	CASSVGASSGNTIYF
17	TRBV27	CASSLSLGQRGIEKLFF
16	TRBV27	CASSLRLAGLNYGYTF
18	TRBV11-2	CASSPERLAGGYSYEQYF
13	TRBV4-1	CASSQAGRYEQYF
18	TRBV7-9	CASSSSVELVSGANVLTF
17	TRBV7-8	CASSLVRAGLSSYEQYF
15	TRBV5-6	CASSLPPSDTDTQYF
15	TRBV7-9	CASSSGPTSGNTIYF
14	TRBV15	CATSREEGAYEQYF
13	TRBV9	CASSLSDRDEQFF
16	TRBV4-2	CASSQGGRGRNTEAFF
16	TRBV6-1	CASSEEGLAEAYEQYF
13	TRBV11-2	CASTYNSGNTIYF
16	TRBV6-5	CASSYSTGANTGELFF
15	TRBV19	CASSIALAADYEQYF
16	TRBV5-1	CASSLGQGVSTGELFF
14	TRBV10-2	CASSEEKANTEAFF
14	TRBV30	CAWSASMRNQPQHF
16	TRBV5-1	CASSKVAGGPSNTQYF
15	TRBV10-2	CASGIQGGHTDTQYF
11	TRBV30	CACLGTDTQYF
17	TRBV7-9	CASSLRTTSGGTDTQYF
15	TRBV6-4	CASSDSSSPQETQYF
13	TRBV27	CASRNPGVAGYTF
14	TRBV7-9	CASSLSELSYEQYF
13	TRBV6-4	CASSDRRGGEQFF
13	TRBV6-4	CARHPGLLHGYTF
16	TRBV10-1	CASTGGSQTNTGELFF
16	TRBV2	CASRNLADVGKNIQYF
15	TRBV5-5	CASSPYLAPTYEQYF
18	TRBV25-1	CASSECPTGGGSDQPQHF
12	TRBV29-1	CSVALLGETQYF
14	TRBV6-1	CASSEGTSSGEQYF
14	TRBV7-9	CASSLPGGGTEAFF
16	TRBV9	CASSYDPKRESSEQYF
12	TRBV7-2	CASSLFLETQYF
13	TRBV11-2	CASSFGTGEKLFF
14	TRBV7-9	CASSLVTGDEKLFF
17	TRBV7-2	CASSLMAGVGTNEKLFF
15	TRBV10-3	CAIREDRSSYNEQFF
15	TRBV5-4	CASSTEDSLRNEQFF
15	TRBV25-1	CASSSAGTGTETQYF
12	TRBV6-4	CASSDGGGELFF
15	TRBV27	CASSFRQAVAEKLFF
18	TRBV7-3	CASSPGQLAGGPGDEQFF
16	TRBV15	CATSSVTSGRWGEQFF
15	TRBV29-1	CSVRGTSGSDDEQFF